This T cell receptor beta chain came from a study of T-cell reconstitution after alpha-beta-depleted transplantation in children. Preparing the TCRbeta library involved the use of unique molecular identifiers. TCRdb ran MiXCR on the PCR reads and lists one entry per CDR3 protein. In the table there are approximately 490,000 distinct CDR3 sequences, around 13% of which are singletons. A note on this clonotype: A much larger clone lies one base from this, so it may be a read error.

The CDR3 contains 16 residues. The V call is TRBV12-3 or TRBV12-4, the J call TRBJ2-5; TRBD1 agrees at 9 bases. This receptor was obtained from a human donor who donated a stem cell graft to a child with combined immunodeficiency. Sequencing was performed on PBMCs from the stem cell graft donor, taken from the stem cell graft. CDR3 protein: CASSLGTGANQETKYF. As DNA, the CDR3 is TGTGCCAGCAGTTTAGGGACAGGGGCTAACCAAGAGACCAAGTACTTC.